This TCR beta chain came from a study of a mutant IDH1 vaccine in newly diagnosed glioma. About the study: The patients were given eight vaccinations, one each in weeks 1, 3, 5, 7, 11, 15, 19 and 23.

Concerning this clone itself: Its specificity is unknown.

Time point indicated: week 23, last vaccination. What each vaccine dose contained was 300 ug of mutant IDH1 20-mer peptide, accompanied by topical imiquimod. Clones were sequenced by immunoSEQ multiplex PCR, and TCRdb holds only the in-frame ones, with some missing. The profile shows 50,000 to 70,000 clones, about nine tenths of them singletons. This CDR3 has 16 residues. V was shortened by 4 bases and J by 3 bases, with 16 bases between the two germline ends. Germline V lookup: CDR1 MNHEY, CDR2 SMNVEV (reference sequence). The TCR sequence derives from a man aged 40-49 years with glioma. The rearrangement joins TRBV27 to TRBJ1-5; no clear D gene. The sequencing here drew on PBMCs, taken from a glioma patient whose treatment included an IDH1 peptide vaccine. DNA for the CDR3: TGTGCCAGCAGTTCTCCCGTCGATTTTCACAATCAGCCCCAGCATTTT. Its protein is CASSSPVDFHNQPQHF.